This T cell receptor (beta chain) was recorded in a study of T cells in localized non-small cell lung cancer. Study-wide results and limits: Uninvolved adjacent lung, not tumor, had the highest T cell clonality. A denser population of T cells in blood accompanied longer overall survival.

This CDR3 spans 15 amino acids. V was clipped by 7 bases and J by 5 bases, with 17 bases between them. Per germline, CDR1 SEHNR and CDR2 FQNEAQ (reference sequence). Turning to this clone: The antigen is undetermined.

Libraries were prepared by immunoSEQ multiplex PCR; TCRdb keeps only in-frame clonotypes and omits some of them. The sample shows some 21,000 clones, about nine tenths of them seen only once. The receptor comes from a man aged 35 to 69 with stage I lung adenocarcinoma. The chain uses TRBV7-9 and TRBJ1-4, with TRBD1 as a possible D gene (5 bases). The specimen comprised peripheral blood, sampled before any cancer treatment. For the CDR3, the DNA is TGTGCCAGCAAACGGGGCCGCCGTGAAAATGAAAAACTGTTTTTT. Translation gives CASKRGRRENEKLFF.